The rows below give T cell receptor beta chains drawn from one sample of a study of blood T cells in healthy people across ages. MiXCR, applied by TCRdb to the 5' RACE reads, yields one record per CDR3 protein. The repertoire holds 800,000 to 1,000,000 distinct CDR3 sequences, with around 48% as singletons. Specimen: blood. These receptors were obtained from a man aged 25-45 years in good health. CDR3s include the opening cysteine and the closing phenylalanine or tryptophan. The order of the fields is V gene, J gene, clone size, D gene, CDR3 DNA, CDR3 protein. The D gene is left open where the match is weak. Not all rows give a size; the values are once, few, many and, for expanded clones, a class.

V gene: TRBV11-2
J gene: TRBJ2-1
clone size: many
D gene: .
CDR3 DNA: TGTGCCAGCAGTTTAACAGGGAGTGAGCAGTTCTTC
CDR3 protein: CASSLTGSEQFF

V gene: TRBV10-3
J gene: TRBJ1-2
clone size: .
D gene: TRBD1
CDR3 DNA: TGTGCCAGCCGAATGGCCACTTATCGACAGGGGGACTATGGCTACACCTTC
CDR3 protein: CASRMATYRQGDYGYTF

V gene: TRBV29-1
J gene: TRBJ2-5
clone size: .
D gene: .
CDR3 DNA: TGCAGCGTGATTGACAGTCCTGAAGAGACCCAGTACTTC
CDR3 protein: CSVIDSPEETQYF

V gene: TRBV27
J gene: TRBJ2-5
clone size: .
D gene: .
CDR3 DNA: TGTGCCAGCAGTTTAGGGAACAGGGTCTATCAGGAGACCCAGTACTTC
CDR3 protein: CASSLGNRVYQETQYF

V gene: TRBV15
J gene: TRBJ2-3
clone size: .
D gene: .
CDR3 DNA: TGTGCCACCAGCAGAGAAGGTAGACTAGACACAGATACGCAGTATTTT
CDR3 protein: CATSREGRLDTDTQYF

V gene: TRBV12-3/TRBV12-4
J gene: TRBJ2-3
clone size: .
D gene: .
CDR3 DNA: TGTGCCAGCAGTTCTGGGGGGACTTATACGCAGTATTTT
CDR3 protein: CASSSGGTYTQYF

V gene: TRBV6-1
J gene: TRBJ1-4
clone size: .
D gene: .
CDR3 DNA: TGTGCCAGCAGTGGGGACGGGCTCTTTAATGAAAAACTGTTTTTT
CDR3 protein: CASSGDGLFNEKLFF

V gene: TRBV24-1
J gene: TRBJ2-5
clone size: .
D gene: .
CDR3 DNA: TGTGCCACCAGTGACTTGCAACTCGGGCAGGGACAAGAGACCCAGTACTTC
CDR3 protein: CATSDLQLGQGQETQYF

V gene: TRBV29-1
J gene: TRBJ2-5
clone size: .
D gene: TRBD2
CDR3 DNA: TGCAGCGTTGAGCCGGGACTAGAGTTCGAGACCCAGTACTTC
CDR3 protein: CSVEPGLEFETQYF

V gene: TRBV20-1
J gene: TRBJ2-3
clone size: .
D gene: .
CDR3 DNA: TGCAGTCCGACTTCCCAAGGGGGGGTTTTCACAGATACGCAGTATTTT
CDR3 protein: CSPTSQGGVFTDTQYF

V gene: TRBV7-9
J gene: TRBJ2-7
clone size: once
D gene: .
CDR3 DNA: TGTGCCAGCAGCCCTAGGGGCGGCCTGTACTTC
CDR3 protein: CASSPRGGLYF

V gene: TRBV2
J gene: TRBJ1-2
clone size: .
D gene: .
CDR3 DNA: TGTGCCGCAGCAGGGGCCTTCTATGGCTACACCTTC
CDR3 protein: CAAAGAFYGYTF

V gene: TRBV29-1
J gene: TRBJ2-7
clone size: .
D gene: .
CDR3 DNA: TGCAGCGTTGTTTGGGGGAGCTCCTACGAGCAGTACTTC
CDR3 protein: CSVVWGSSYEQYF

V gene: TRBV5-5
J gene: TRBJ2-2
clone size: few
D gene: .
CDR3 DNA: TGTGCCAGCAGCTTGGTGGGCACCGCGAACACCGGGGAGCTGTTTTTT
CDR3 protein: CASSLVGTANTGELFF

V gene: TRBV6-1
J gene: TRBJ2-7
clone size: few
D gene: TRBD1
CDR3 DNA: TGTGCCAGCCTAACGGACAGGCGTGCCTACGAGCAGTACTTC
CDR3 protein: CASLTDRRAYEQYF

V gene: TRBV14
J gene: TRBJ1-1
clone size: .
D gene: TRBD1
CDR3 DNA: TGTGCCAGCACCAGAAGAACCGGGACAGATAACACTGAAGCTTTCTTT
CDR3 protein: CASTRRTGTDNTEAFF